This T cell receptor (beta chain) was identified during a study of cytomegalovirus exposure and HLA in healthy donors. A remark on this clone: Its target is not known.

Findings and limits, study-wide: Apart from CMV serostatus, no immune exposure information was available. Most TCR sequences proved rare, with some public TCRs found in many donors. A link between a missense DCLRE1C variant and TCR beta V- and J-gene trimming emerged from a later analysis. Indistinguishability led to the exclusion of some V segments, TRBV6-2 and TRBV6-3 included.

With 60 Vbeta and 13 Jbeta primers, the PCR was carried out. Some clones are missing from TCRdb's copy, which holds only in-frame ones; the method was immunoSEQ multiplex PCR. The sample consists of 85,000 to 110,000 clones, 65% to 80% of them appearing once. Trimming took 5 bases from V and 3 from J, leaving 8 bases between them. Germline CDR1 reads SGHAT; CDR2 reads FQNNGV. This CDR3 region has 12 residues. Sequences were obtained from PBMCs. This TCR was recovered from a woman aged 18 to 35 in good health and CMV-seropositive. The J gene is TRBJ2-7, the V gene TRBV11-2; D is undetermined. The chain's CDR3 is CASSLLFYEQYF. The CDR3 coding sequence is TGTGCCAGCAGCCTTTTATTCTACGAGCAGTACTTC.